These 17 T cell receptor beta chains came from one sample sequenced in a study of blood T cells in healthy people across ages (dated by TCRdb to the mid-2010s). Library prep was done by 5' RACE. Instrument on record: Illumina HiSeq 2500. A second PCR of about 7 to 12 cycles was run with a J-beta primer mix and a sample-barcoded 5' primer. TCRdb passed the public sequencing reads through fastp at Q25 and MiXCR, retaining productive beta sequences. CDR3 protein duplicates are merged, each entry listing the most common genes and DNA. This sample gives a few hundred thousand distinct CDR3 sequences in total; 27% of them show up just once. The ten largest clones represent approximately 17% of the sample. The sequenced sample was blood. These receptors were obtained from a woman aged 70-85 years in good health.

This clonotype was seen more than once but under ten times. V and J are TRBV11-2 and TRBJ1-1, with D uncertain. The CDR3 loop spans 14 amino acids. The germline V gene encodes CDR1 SGHAT and CDR2 FQNNGV. Trimming removed 8 bases from V and 1 base from J, with 14 bases in between. CDR3 in amino acids: CASARMTANTEAFF. In nucleotides, the CDR3 is TGTGCCAGCGCTCGCATGACTGCGAACACTGAAGCTTTCTTT.

This clonotype was seen a few times. V is TRBV5-1 and J is TRBJ2-3; D is unclear. V was clipped by 1 base and J by 1 base, with 7 bases between them. The CDR3 covers 14 residues. The germline V gene encodes CDR1 SGHRS and CDR2 YFSETQ. The CDR3 loop is CASSLYEGTDTQYF. CDR3 sequence (DNA): TGCGCCAGCAGCTTGTATGAGGGCACAGATACGCAGTATTTT.

V gene TRBV29-1 combines with J gene TRBJ2-4; no reliable D call. Trimming removed 4 bases from V and 5 bases from J, with 9 bases in between. Germline-derived CDR1 and CDR2 are SQVTM and ANQGSEA. CDR3 length: 12 residues. CDR3 region: CSVGAQQNIQYF. CDR3 coding DNA: TGCAGCGTTGGGGCACAACAAAACATTCAGTACTTC.

Only a few counts were recorded for this clonotype. The rearrangement joins TRBV20-1 to TRBJ2-5; D is perhaps TRBD2 (6 bases). The germline V and J ends were trimmed by 2 bases and 0 bases, with 7 bases remaining between them. The CDR3 is 13 residues long. CDR1 and CDR2 from the germline V gene are DFQATT and SNEGSKA (reference sequence). Here the CDR3 DNA reads TGCAGTGCTAGACGGGGGTACCAAGAGACCCAGTACTTC. Protein sequence: CSARRGYQETQYF.

The chain recombines TRBV29-1 with TRBJ2-1; 7 nucleotides align to TRBD2. After removal of 2 bases from V and 5 bases from J, the junction contained 9 bases not matched to a gene. Germline CDR1 reads SQVTM; CDR2 reads ANQGSEA. CDR3 size: 15 residues. The CDR3 region has the DNA TGCAGCGTTGAACGTACAGCGGGGTCAAACAATGAGCAGTTCTTC. It specifies CSVERTAGSNNEQFF.

This clonotype was observed a few times. The chain has TRBV7-6 and TRBJ2-2; D unresolved. V dropped 5 bases and J dropped 5 bases, with 15 bases sitting between them. Germline V gene lookup returns CDR1 SGHVS and CDR2 FNYEAQ. The CDR3 totals 15 residues. This CDR3 is CASSAGSMRTGELFF. In DNA, the CDR3 is TGTGCCAGCAGCGCCGGGTCGATGCGTACCGGGGAGCTGTTTTTT.

The chain has TRBV6-1 and TRBJ2-5; TRBD2 matches at 7 bases. The CDR3 loop spans 14 amino acids. Trimming took 7 bases from V and 7 from J; bases not matched to a gene: 12. Per germline, CDR1 MNHNS and CDR2 SASEGT. This chain's CDR3 is CASKQSGAEGTQYF. In DNA, the CDR3 is TGTGCCAGCAAGCAAAGCGGGGCGGAAGGGACCCAGTACTTC.

In this sample, this clonotype turned up a few times. The chain recombines TRBV24-1 with TRBJ2-1; 8 bases fit TRBD1. CDR3 length equals 14 residues. The ends lost 9 bases at V and 7 bases at J; junction bases unmatched: 10. CDR1 KGHDR and CDR2 SFDVKD come from the germline V gene. The CDR3, as DNA: TGTGCCACCGGGGGACAGGCCCCTCGGAATGAGCAGTTCTTC. It specifies CATGGQAPRNEQFF.

This clonotype was recorded at least ten times. One junction end disagrees with the germline gene, perhaps due to a read error. This chain uses TRBV5-1 with TRBJ2-7; 7 bases fit TRBD1. The CDR3 totals 13 residues. Germline V lookup: CDR1 SGHRS, CDR2 YFSETQ. CDR3 in amino acids: CASTRDSSYEQYF. DNA of the CDR3: TGTGCCAGCACGAGGGACAGCTCCTACGAGCAGTACTTC.

This sequence joins TRBV20-1 and TRBJ2-1; D possibly uses TRBD1 or TRBD2 (7 bases each). Germline CDR1 and CDR2: DFQATT and SNEGSKA (reference sequence). The CDR3 contains 14 residues. The V and J ends lost 5 bases and 7 bases respectively, with 18 bases between them. CDR3 sequence reads: CSAPRQGGSNEQFF. DNA for the CDR3: TGCAGTGCTCCGCGACAGGGAGGGTCGAATGAGCAGTTCTTC.

This clonotype was seen only a few times. The chain uses TRBV4-2 and TRBJ1-6; the D is unclear. V was clipped by 1 base and J by 4 bases, with 14 bases between them. CDR1 is LGHNA and CDR2 is YNFKEQ in the germline V gene. The CDR3 is 17 residues long. The CDR3 loop reads CASSQVNGGNYNSPLHF. The CDR3 DNA reads TGTGCCAGCAGCCAAGTGAATGGTGGAAATTATAATTCACCCCTCCACTTT.

Only a few counts were recorded for this clonotype. Given the absence of the conserved phenylalanine or tryptophan at the CDR3 end, a read error is likely. The CDR3 bases are TGTGCCAGCCTACGCAGCAGCTCCTACAATGAGCAGTTCCTC. Protein: CASLRSSSYNEQFL. The rearrangement uses TRBV6-1 and TRBJ2-1; no definite D call. This CDR3 contains 14 residues. The V gene's germline CDR1 is MNHNS and CDR2 SASEGT. Trimming stripped 8 bases from V and 0 bases from J, with 11 bases between.

The chain links TRBV7-9 to TRBJ2-2; D remains ambiguous. This CDR3 region has 15 residues. V lost 2 bases, J lost 4 bases, and 11 bases lay in between. CDR1 and CDR2 from the germline V gene are SEHNR and FQNEAQ (reference sequence). The CDR3 sequence: CASSLPVVSTGELFF. CDR3 sequence (DNA): TGTGCCAGCAGCTTACCCGTGGTGAGCACCGGGGAGCTGTTTTTT.

This clonotype was recorded many times. The chain is built from TRBV10-3 and TRBJ2-2, with unresolved D. The ends were cut back, 10 bases at V and 0 bases at J, with 15 bases in the middle. The CDR3 is 15 residues long. Per the germline V gene, CDR1 is ENHRY and CDR2 is SYGVKD. This chain's CDR3 is CATAVGKANTGELFF. For the CDR3, the DNA is TGTGCCACCGCAGTTGGGAAGGCGAACACCGGGGAGCTGTTTTTT.

The V call is TRBV2, the J call TRBJ2-2, with 7 bases fitting TRBD2. The CDR3 totals 13 residues. V lost 6 bases, J lost 5 bases, and 3 bases stayed unmatched. The germline V gene encodes CDR1 SNHLY and CDR2 FYNNEI. The CDR3 sequence: CASRPGGTGELFF. CDR3 nucleotide sequence: TGTGCCAGCAGGCCGGGGGGAACCGGGGAGCTGTTTTTT.

The chain links TRBV4-3 to TRBJ1-2, with D perhaps matching TRBD1 (5 bases). Trimming pared 2 bases from V and 2 bases from J, leaving 12 bases between. The CDR3 is made up of 15 amino acids. Germline V CDR1 and CDR2: LGHNA, YSLEER. CDR3 amino acids: CASSQSMGQNYGYTF. The CDR3 DNA reads as TGCGCCAGCAGCCAATCAATGGGGCAGAACTATGGCTACACCTTC.

This sequence joins TRBV5-1 and TRBJ1-1; D possibly corresponds to TRBD1 (5 bases). CDR1 is SGHRS and CDR2 is YFSETQ in the germline V gene. The CDR3 runs to 13 residues. V was trimmed by 7 bases and J by 6 bases, leaving 16 bases between them. CDR3 protein: CASRSTGVAEAFF. In DNA form, the CDR3 reads TGCGCCAGCCGATCCACGGGGGTGGCTGAAGCTTTCTTT.